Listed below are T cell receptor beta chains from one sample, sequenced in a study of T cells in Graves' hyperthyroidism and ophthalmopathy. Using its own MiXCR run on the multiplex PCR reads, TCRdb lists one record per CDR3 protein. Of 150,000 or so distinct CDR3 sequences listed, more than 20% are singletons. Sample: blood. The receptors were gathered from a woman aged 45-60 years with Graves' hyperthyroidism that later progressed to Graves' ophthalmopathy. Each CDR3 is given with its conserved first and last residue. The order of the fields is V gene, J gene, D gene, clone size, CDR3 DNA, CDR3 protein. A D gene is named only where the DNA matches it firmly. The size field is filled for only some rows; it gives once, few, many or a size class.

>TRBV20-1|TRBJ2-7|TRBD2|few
TGCAGTGCTAGGGCGGGACTAGCGGGAGTATACGAGCAGTACTTC
CSARAGLAGVYEQYF
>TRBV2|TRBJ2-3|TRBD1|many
TGTGCCAGCAAGGGACAGGGAGCAGATACGCAGTATTTT
CASKGQGADTQYF
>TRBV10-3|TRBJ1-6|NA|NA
TGTGCCATCAGTCCAATCCCCGCGGATAATTCACCCCTCCACTTT
CAISPIPADNSPLHF
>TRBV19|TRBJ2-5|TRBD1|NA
TGTGCCAGTAGTCCACGGACAGGGGCGGGGGAGACCCAGTACTTC
CASSPRTGAGETQYF
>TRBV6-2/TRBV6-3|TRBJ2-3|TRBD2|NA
TGTGCCAGCAGTCCTAGCGGGGGCACAGATACGCAGTATTTT
CASSPSGGTDTQYF
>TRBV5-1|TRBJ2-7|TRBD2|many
TGCGCCTGCCGGGAGGCTAGCGAAGCGAGGGAGCAGTACTTC
CACREASEAREQYF
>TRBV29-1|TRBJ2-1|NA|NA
TGCAGCGTTGGGGACGCTCGGAATGAGCAGTTCTTC
CSVGDARNEQFF
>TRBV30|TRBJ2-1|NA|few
TGTGCCTGGAGTCGCGCCAGCGGTCCTTCATCCTACAATGAGCAGTTCTTC
CAWSRASGPSSYNEQFF
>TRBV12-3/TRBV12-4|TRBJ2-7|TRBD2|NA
TGTGCCAGCAGTTTTGGGACTAGCGGCTACGAGCAGTACTTC
CASSFGTSGYEQYF
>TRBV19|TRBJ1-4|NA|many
TGTGCCAGTAGTAGACAGCCAACTAATGAAAAACTGTTTTTT
CASSRQPTNEKLFF
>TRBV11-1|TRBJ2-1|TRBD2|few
TGTGCCAGCAGCCGGACGGTTACTAGCGGGAGGGCCGGCTACAATGAGCAGTTCTTC
CASSRTVTSGRAGYNEQFF
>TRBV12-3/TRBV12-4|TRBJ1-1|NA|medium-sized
TGTGCCAGCAGAACCGGGACGGTGAACACTGAAGCTTTCTTT
CASRTGTVNTEAFF
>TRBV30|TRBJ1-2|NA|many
TGTGCCTGGGGAGGGCACTATGGCTACACCTTC
CAWGGHYGYTF
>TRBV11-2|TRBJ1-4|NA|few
TGTGCCAGCAGCTTAGGGACAGAACTGGGAGTTGAAAAACTGTTTTTT
CASSLGTELGVEKLFF
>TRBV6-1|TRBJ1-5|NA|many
TGTGCCAGCAGTCCCCCCGGGACTCTCAATCAGCCCCAGCATTTT
CASSPPGTLNQPQHF
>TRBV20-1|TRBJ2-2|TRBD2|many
TGCAGTGCTCGGACTAGCGGGAACACCGGGGAGCTGTTTTTT
CSARTSGNTGELFF
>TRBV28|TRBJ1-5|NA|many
TGTGCCAGCAGGCCCGGTCTTTATCAGCCCCAGCATTTT
CASRPGLYQPQHF
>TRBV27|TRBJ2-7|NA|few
TGTGCCAGCAGTTTGTTCGACAGTTACGAGCAGTACTTC
CASSLFDSYEQYF
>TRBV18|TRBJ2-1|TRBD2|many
TGTGCCAGCTCACCAGCTCCTAGCGGATCCTACAATGAGCAGTTCTTC
CASSPAPSGSYNEQFF
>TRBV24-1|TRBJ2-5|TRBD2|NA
TGTGCCACCAGTGATCCGCGGGGGACGGGAGAGACCCAGTACTTC
CATSDPRGTGETQYF
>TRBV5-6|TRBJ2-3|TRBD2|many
TGTGCCAGCAGGTCTCCGGGACTAGCACCGGATACGCAGTATTTT
CASRSPGLAPDTQYF
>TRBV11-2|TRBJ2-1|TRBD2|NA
TGTGCCAGCAGATATAGCGGGAGGGCTTACATTGAGCAGTTCTTC
CASRYSGRAYIEQFF
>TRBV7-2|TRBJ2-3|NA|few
TGTGCCAGCAGCTTAAGGCGGGGTACCGATACGCAGTATTTT
CASSLRRGTDTQYF
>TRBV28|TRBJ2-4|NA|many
TGTGCCAGCAGTTTAGGGGCCAAAAACATTCAGTACTTC
CASSLGAKNIQYF
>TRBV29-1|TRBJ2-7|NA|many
TGCAGCGTGGAGGAGGCAGGGATCTCCTACGAGCAGTACTTC
CSVEEAGISYEQYF
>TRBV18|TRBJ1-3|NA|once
TGTGCCAGCTCACCACAGGGCCTCTCTGGAAACACCATATATTTT
CASSPQGLSGNTIYF
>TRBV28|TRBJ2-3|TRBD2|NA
TGTGCCAGCAGCACCGGGACAGAGGGATCAGCGCTAGCGGGAGGGTGGACAGATACGCAGTATTTT
CASSTGTEGSALAGGWTDTQYF
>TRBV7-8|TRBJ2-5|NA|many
TGTGCCAGCCTCCCAGGACAAGAGACCCAGTACTTC
CASLPGQETQYF
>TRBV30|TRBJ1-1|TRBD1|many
TGTGCCTGCTCCGGGACAGCGAACACTGAAGCTTTCTTT
CACSGTANTEAFF